This T cell receptor (beta chain) is drawn from a study of OX40 agonist ivuxolimab in advanced cancers. Regarding the study as a whole: Nonresponders included some who also had low normalized T-cell clonal expansion.

The V and J ends lost 5 bases and 1 base, in that order; junction bases with no gene match: 3. CDR1 is SGHTA and CDR2 is FQGNSA in the germline V gene. There are 15 residues in the CDR3. Concerning this clone itself: Its specificity is not known.

TCRdb's copy holds only in-frame clones and misses some; the assay was immunoSEQ multiplex PCR. This table holds roughly 80,000 clones, over 75% found once. Patients were ruled out by autoimmune disease history or systemic immunosuppression. This sample comprised CD4+ or CD8+ T cells sorted from blood, obtained in a trial of the OX40 agonist ivuxolimab. The rearrangement uses TRBV7-2 and TRBJ2-1, with 9 bases that match TRBD2. The TCR originated in an adult with an advanced solid tumor such as melanoma, head and neck, liver or kidney cancer. Written as DNA, the CDR3 is TGTGCCAGCAGCAGCACTAGCGGGTCCTACAATGAGCAGTTCTTC. Translation gives CASSSTSGSYNEQFF.